What follows are 4 T cell receptor beta chains derived from one specimen sequenced in a study of cytomegalovirus exposure and HLA in healthy donors. The PCR ran on 60 Vbeta and 13 Jbeta primers. Using immunoSEQ multiplex PCR, the repertoire was profiled, and TCRdb retains in-frame clones only, with some absent. The repertoire includes approximately 92,000 clones, approximately 84% of them detected once, and 1.2% sits in the top ten. Sample: PBMCs. The receptor source for this set is a girl aged 2 to 9 in good health and CMV-seropositive.

CDR3 in DNA: TGTGCCAGCAGCTACCTTGGACAGGGGCCTAACTATGGCTACACCTTC. The encoded protein is CASSYLGQGPNYGYTF. J is TRBJ1-2 and V is TRBV7-6; 9 bases map to TRBD1. This CDR3 has 16 residues. Trimming cost V 4 bases and J 0 bases; bases outside gene matches: 6. Germline CDR1 is SGHVS and CDR2 is FNYEAQ.

The genes are TRBV5-4 and TRBJ2-1, with 14 bases matching TRBD2. Unmatched junction bases numbered 4, after V lost 3 bases and J lost 8 bases. The CDR3 consists of 15 residues. The germline V gene encodes CDR1 SGHNT and CDR2 YYREEE (reference sequence). The chain's CDR3 is CASSWGTSGGYEQFF. CDR3 bases: TGTGCCAGCAGCTGGGGGACTAGCGGGGGCTATGAGCAGTTCTTC.

V usage is TRBV7-2 and J usage is TRBJ2-1; tentatively, D is TRBD2 (6 bases). Per the germline V gene, CDR1 is SGHTA and CDR2 is FQGNSA. The CDR3 loop spans 14 amino acids. V lost 5 bases and J lost 6, with 14 bases in between. CDR3 nucleotide sequence: TGTGCCAGCAGCCCTCCTCCCGGGAGCAATGAGCAGTTCTTC. This translates into CASSPPPGSNEQFF.

CDR3 sequence (DNA): TGTGCCAGCAGCGTAGATACGGTGAACACCGGGGAGCTGTTTTTT. The encoded protein is CASSVDTVNTGELFF. The chain joins TRBV9 to TRBJ2-2; no clear D gene. V was pared by 0 bases and J by 1 base, with 7 bases between. Germline CDR1 SGDLS, CDR2 YYNGEE. The CDR3 has 15 amino acids.